One sample yielded the 18 T cell receptor beta chains listed below, sequenced in a study of technical replicates of blood from several donors. Method: immunoSEQ multiplex PCR; TCRdb's copy keeps in-frame clones and lacks some. The table has nearly 80,000 clones, about 92% seen once. The sequenced sample was T cells isolated from PBMCs. These receptors all come from a human donor in good health.

The genes are TRBV7-6 and TRBJ2-5; TRBD1 aligns across 9 bases. Germline V gene data show CDR1 as SGHVS and CDR2 as FNYEAQ. This CDR3 contains 17 residues. V lost 0 bases and J lost 5; bases outside the gene matches: 10. CDR3 region: CASSLAWVQGAGETQYF. The CDR3 coding sequence is TGTGCCAGCAGCTTAGCGTGGGTACAGGGGGCAGGGGAGACCCAGTACTTC.

This chain connects TRBV29-1 to TRBJ2-3; no clear D. V was trimmed by 6 bases and J by 2 bases, leaving 15 bases between them. Germline V gives CDR1 SQVTM, CDR2 ANQGSEA. This CDR3 has 14 amino acids. In nucleotides, the CDR3 is TGCAGCGTCGACTCTAACCCCCCCACAGATACGCAGTATTTT. Amino acid sequence: CSVDSNPPTDTQYF.

The chain is built from TRBV29-1 and TRBJ2-7; 10 positions match TRBD2. The J segment lost 1 base and the V segment lost 7 bases, leaving 7 bases of the junction unmatched. This CDR3 region has 14 residues. Germline CDR1 is SQVTM and CDR2 is ANQGSEA. Written as DNA, the CDR3 is TGCAGCGGTAGCGGGACTAGCGATTCCTACGAGCAGTACTTC. Translated, it gives CSGSGTSDSYEQYF.

This clone has at least ten counts. The rearrangement joins TRBV9 to TRBJ2-1; 10 bases are shared with TRBD2. In germline, CDR1 is SGDLS, CDR2 YYNGEE. The length of the CDR3 is 16 residues. V trimming: 3 bases; J trimming: 9 bases; junction bases outside the gene matches: 12. DNA for the CDR3: TGTGCCAGCAGCGGGGGTACTAGCGGGAACGTTGGTGAGCAGTTCTTC. Its protein product is CASSGGTSGNVGEQFF.

V usage is TRBV27 and J usage is TRBJ2-1; 12 bases are a match to TRBD2. J gave up 5 bases and V 5 bases, and 4 bases lay outside the gene matches. The CDR3 has 15 residues. The V gene's germline CDR1 is MNHEY and CDR2 SMNVEV (reference sequence). The CDR3 here is CASSRGLAGHNEQFF. The CDR3 nucleotides are TGTGCCAGCAGTCGAGGACTAGCGGGACACAATGAGCAGTTCTTC.

The J gene is TRBJ2-5, the V gene TRBV7-9; D is possibly TRBD1 (5 bases). This CDR3 has 12 amino acids. The germline CDR1 and CDR2 sequences are SEHNR and FQNEAQ (reference sequence). Trimming removed 1 base from V and 13 bases from J, with 13 bases in between. The DNA for the CDR3 is TGTGCCAGCAGCTTAGATTTGGGGCCCGGGTACTTC. Its protein product is CASSLDLGPGYF. Complete variable domain (other parts from reference TRBV7-9 and TRBJ2-5): DTGVSQNPRHKITKRGQNVTFRCDPISEHNRLYWYRQTLGQGPEFLTYFQNEAQLEKSRLLSDRFSAERPKGSFSTLEIQRTEQGDSAMYLCASSLDLGPGYFGPGTRLLVL.

V usage is TRBV5-6 and J usage is TRBJ2-3; 12 bases map to TRBD2. Trimming cost V 1 base and J 0 bases; bases outside gene matches: 3. CDR3 length: 17 amino acids. Germline V gene lookup returns CDR1 SGHDT and CDR2 YYEEEE. The CDR3: CASSLLLAGGSTDTQYF. DNA for the CDR3: TGTGCCAGCAGCTTGCTGCTAGCGGGAGGGAGCACAGATACGCAGTATTTT.

J is TRBJ2-6 and V is TRBV7-9, with D maybe TRBD1 (5 bases). There are 15 residues in the CDR3. CDR1 and CDR2 (germline): SEHNR, FQNEAQ (reference sequence). Trimming removed 2 bases at V and 8 bases at J, with 13 bases between. The CDR3 nucleotides read TGTGCCAGCAGCTTAACCGGGCAGGGCTCCAACGTCCTGACTTTC. Its translation: CASSLTGQGSNVLTF.

This sequence joins TRBV5-4 and TRBJ2-1; 14 bases agree with TRBD2. Germline V CDR1 and CDR2: SGHNT, YYREEE (reference sequence). This CDR3 contains 15 residues. V dropped 2 bases and J dropped 8; count of bases not matched to a gene: 3. CDR3 sequence (DNA): TGTGCCAGCAGCTTCGGGACTAGCGGGAGTTATGAGCAGTTCTTC. It is translated as CASSFGTSGSYEQFF.

The J gene is TRBJ2-1, the V gene TRBV27; 7 nucleotides align to TRBD2. Germline-derived CDR1 and CDR2 are MNHEY and SMNVEV (reference sequence). J lost 9 bases, V lost 3 bases, and 14 bases had no gene match. The CDR3 is 16 residues long. The DNA for the CDR3 is TGTGCCAGCAGTTTGTCTAGCGGTACATTAAACTCTGAGCAGTTCTTC. Protein: CASSLSSGTLNSEQFF.

The gene calls are TRBV5-1 and TRBJ2-5; the D gene is possibly TRBD1 (6 bases). V lost 4 bases and J lost 4, with 14 bases in between. CDR3 length: 14 residues. CDR1 and CDR2 from the germline V gene are SGHRS and YFSETQ. The CDR3 is CASSVTGLGETQYF. Here the CDR3 DNA reads TGCGCCAGCAGCGTGACAGGTCTGGGAGAGACCCAGTACTTC.

The rearrangement joins TRBV12-5 to TRBJ2-2, with TRBD1 matching 11 bases. V lost 10 bases to trimming and J lost 0 bases; unmatched junction nucleotides: 13. The length of the CDR3 is 18 residues. Germline V gives CDR1 LGHNT, CDR2 FRNRAP. CDR3 bases: TGTGCTATCAGGACAGGGGGCGATTTAAACGCGAACACCGGGGAGCTGTTTTTT. Translated: CAIRTGGDLNANTGELFF.

The chain couples TRBV28 to TRBJ2-7, with 8 bases aligning to TRBD1. The J segment lost 5 bases and the V segment lost 2 bases, leaving 8 bases of the junction unmatched. The CDR3 runs to 15 residues. Germline V gene sequence: CDR1 MDHEN, CDR2 SYDVKM. CDR3 loop: CASSLSQGARNEQYF. CDR3 sequence (DNA): TGTGCCAGCAGTTTAAGCCAGGGGGCTAGAAACGAGCAGTACTTC. Full variable domain (remainder filled in from reference TRBV28 and TRBJ2-7): DVKVTQSSRYLVKRTGEKVFLECVQDMDHENMFWYRQDPGLGLRLIYFSYDVKMKEKGDIPEGYSVSREKKERFSLILESASTNQTSMYLCASSLSQGARNEQYFGPGTRLTVT.

The rearrangement uses TRBV25-1 and TRBJ1-1; 8 positions match TRBD1. Trimming cost V 3 bases and J 5 bases; bases outside gene matches: 8. The CDR3 is 15 residues long. From germline, CDR1 is MGHDK and CDR2 SYGVNS. The CDR3 sequence: CASSDQGAGVTEAFF. The CDR3, as DNA: TGTGCCAGCAGTGACCAGGGGGCTGGGGTTACTGAAGCTTTCTTT. Full variable domain (missing parts from reference TRBV25-1 and TRBJ1-1): EADIYQTPRYLVIGTGKKITLECSQTMGHDKMYWYQQDPGMELHLIHYSYGVNSTEKGDLSSESTVSRIRTEHFPLTLESARPSHTSQYLCASSDQGAGVTEAFFGQGTRLTVV.

The chain links TRBV5-6 to TRBJ1-1; 8 positions match TRBD1. CDR3 length equals 13 residues. CDR1 and CDR2 (germline): SGHDT, YYEEEE. Unmatched junction bases numbered 1, after V lost 0 bases and J lost 6 bases. The CDR3 DNA follows: TGTGCCAGCAGCTTGGGCAGGGGGCCTGAAGCTTTCTTT. It yields the protein CASSLGRGPEAFF. Full variable domain (rest looked up from reference TRBV5-6 and TRBJ1-1): DAGVTQSPTHLIKTRGQQVTLRCSPKSGHDTVSWYQQALGQGPQFIFQYYEEEERQRGNFPDRFSGHQFPNYSSELNVNALLLGDSALYLCASSLGRGPEAFFGQGTRLTVV.

The chain combines TRBV27 with TRBJ1-4; D uncertain. V lost 8 bases and J 0 bases, leaving 13 bases between the germline ends. This CDR3 has 15 residues. Germline V gives CDR1 MNHEY, CDR2 SMNVEV (reference sequence). This CDR3 is CASGLRIATNEKLFF. The CDR3 DNA is TGTGCCAGCGGACTCAGGATTGCAACTAATGAAAAACTGTTTTTT.

The rearrangement uses TRBV9 and TRBJ2-7; TRBD2 agrees at 12 bases. The CDR3 is made up of 16 amino acids. Germline-derived CDR1 and CDR2 are SGDLS and YYNGEE. V was clipped by 3 bases and J by 1 base; unmatched bases: 5. The CDR3 spells CASSGPGLAGSYEQYF. CDR3 nucleotide sequence: TGTGCCAGCAGCGGACCGGGACTAGCGGGTTCCTACGAGCAGTACTTC.

The V gene is TRBV7-3, the J gene TRBJ2-1; TRBD2 aligns across 9 bases. The V gene's germline CDR1 is SGHTA and CDR2 FQGTGA. After removal of 3 bases from V and 3 bases from J, the junction contained 0 bases not matched to a gene. This CDR3 is 14 amino acids long. The CDR3 DNA is TGTGCCAGCAGCTTGACTAGCGGCTACAATGAGCAGTTCTTC. Protein: CASSLTSGYNEQFF. The whole variable domain, filled in from reference TRBV7-3 and TRBJ2-1, reads GAGVSQTPSNKVTEKGKYVELRCDPISGHTALYWYRQSLGQGPEFLIYFQGTGAADDSGLPNDRFFAVRPEGSVSTLKIQRTERGDSAVYLCASSLTSGYNEQFFGPGTRLTVL.